One and the same sample provided the 20 T cell receptor beta chains below, sequenced in a study of T-cell memory formation after mild COVID-19. TCRdb ran MiXCR on the 5' RACE reads and lists one entry per CDR3 protein. The sample gives approximately 200,000 distinct CDR3 sequences, about a sixth of which show up once; around 1.9% is in the top ten. The sample comprised PBMCs or a T cell subset sorted from them (not recorded which). All receptors come from an adult woman who had mild COVID-19 (a few samples of this study predate the infection). Cell type and time point are not known.

This clonotype was observed at least ten times. The chain recombines TRBV20-1 with TRBJ2-5, with TRBD2 matching 7 bases. This CDR3 spans 13 amino acids. The germline CDR1 and CDR2 sequences are DFQATT and SNEGSKA (reference sequence). The V segment lost 7 bases and the J segment 1 base; nucleotides outside the gene matches: 6. Written as DNA, the CDR3 is TGCAGTGGTGGGGGGGTACTCCAAGAGACCCAGTACTTC. This gives the protein CSGGGVLQETQYF.

The V call is TRBV10-3, the J call TRBJ2-3, with 7 bases matching TRBD2. CDR1 is ENHRY, CDR2 SYGVKD, per germline. The trim removed 2 bases at V and 1 base at J, leaving 3 bases unmatched. The CDR3 loop spans 15 amino acids. The CDR3 sequence is CAISEMGGGTDTQYF. The CDR3 region has the DNA TGTGCCATCAGTGAGATGGGAGGGGGCACAGATACGCAGTATTTT.

This clonotype was counted between two and nine times. At one end, the junction sequence differs from germline, possibly due to a read error. The chain has TRBV3-1 and TRBJ1-1; the D is unclear. Germline V CDR1 and CDR2: LGHDT, YNNKEL (reference sequence). This CDR3 is built from 12 residues. CDR3 in DNA: TGCGCCAGCAGTCGGACGAACACTGAAGCTTTCTTT. It codes for CASSRTNTEAFF.

The chain carries TRBV7-8 and TRBJ1-3; D ambiguous. V lost 1 base and J 5 bases, leaving 12 bases between the germline ends. Germline CDR1 is SGHVS and CDR2 is FQNEAQ. The CDR3 runs to 15 residues. The CDR3 is CASSLVSRGRNTIYF. The CDR3 DNA reads as TGTGCCAGCAGCTTAGTTTCTCGGGGTCGAAACACCATATATTTT.

The chain couples TRBV12-3 or TRBV12-4 to TRBJ2-7; a weak D match, TRBD1 (6 bases). This CDR3 contains 14 residues. With 5 bases removed from V and 1 base from J, the gap between germline ends came to 12 bases. The CDR3 nucleotides read TGTGCCAGCAGTGCTGGGGGCGGATCCTACGAGCAGTACTTC. It codes for CASSAGGGSYEQYF.

This chain uses TRBV18 with TRBJ1-1, with TRBD1 matching 7 bases. In germline, CDR1 is KGHSH, CDR2 LQKENI. Trimming took 4 bases from V and 4 from J; bases not matched to a gene: 9. The CDR3 runs to 15 residues. The CDR3 sequence is CASSQRETGITEAFF. The CDR3 coding sequence is TGTGCCAGCTCACAAAGGGAGACAGGGATCACTGAAGCTTTCTTT.

The V call is TRBV5-1, the J call TRBJ2-3; the match to TRBD1 covers 8 bases. V lost 0 bases to trimming and J lost 5 bases; unmatched junction nucleotides: 17. The CDR3 is made up of 19 amino acids. Germline V gives CDR1 SGHRS, CDR2 YFSETQ. The CDR3 region has the DNA TGCGCCAGCAGCTTGGTTCGGAAACAGGGGGAACCCCCCATAGATACGCAGTATTTT. Translation: CASSLVRKQGEPPIDTQYF. The whole variable domain, filled in from reference TRBV5-1 and TRBJ2-3, reads KAGVTQTPRYLIKTRGQQVTLSCSPISGHRSVSWYQQTPGQGLQFLFEYFSETQRNKGNFPGRFSGRQFSNSRSEMNVSTLELGDSALYLCASSLVRKQGEPPIDTQYFGPGTRLTVL.

This clonotype was seen ten or more times. This rearrangement joins TRBV7-9 to TRBJ2-1; D not certain. The V end lost 1 base, the J end lost 9 bases, and 13 bases lay between the germline ends. The CDR3 covers 14 residues. Germline V gives CDR1 SEHNR, CDR2 FQNEAQ (reference sequence). The CDR3 coding sequence is TGTGCCAGCAGCTTAGTCGCCTTAACGGCTGAGCAGTTCTTC. The encoded protein is CASSLVALTAEQFF.

This clonotype was counted many times. V and J are TRBV20-1 and TRBJ2-4, with TRBD1 matching over 8 bases. Trimming cost V 3 bases and J 6 bases; bases outside gene matches: 7. The germline gives CDR1 DFQATT, CDR2 SNEGSKA (reference sequence). This CDR3 has 14 residues. Written as DNA, the CDR3 is TGCAGTGCTAGTGGGACAGGTCCAGGAAACATTCAGTACTTC. Translation gives CSASGTGPGNIQYF.

The genes are TRBV12-3 or TRBV12-4 and TRBJ2-7; 9 bases are a match to TRBD1. With V trimmed by 1 base and J by 5 bases, 6 bases remained unmatched. CDR3 length: 15 amino acids. CDR3 in DNA: TGTGCCAGCAGTTTAGGGACAGGGGCCCGCAACGAGCAGTACTTC. Its protein is CASSLGTGARNEQYF.

The chain employs TRBV7-8 and TRBJ2-2; D might be TRBD2 (5 bases). CDR1 is SGHVS and CDR2 is FQNEAQ in the germline V gene. The CDR3 contains 16 residues. The V and J ends lost 6 bases and 2 bases respectively, with 16 bases between them. CDR3 coding DNA: TGTGCCAGCAGACCCCTAGCCAACAGTAACACCGGGGAGCTGTTTTTT. Protein sequence: CASRPLANSNTGELFF.

A remark on this clonotype: The germline gene is not matched at one end of the junction; a read error may be the cause. The chain recombines TRBV27 with TRBJ2-3, with D tentatively TRBD1 (5 bases). The CDR3 has 19 residues. CDR1 MNHEY and CDR2 SMNVEV come from the germline V gene (reference sequence). CDR3 in DNA: TGCACCAGCAGTTTGGACACCTCGCACAGGACCGCCGGCACAGATACGCAGTATTTT. It translates to CTSSLDTSHRTAGTDTQYF.

This clonotype was seen repeatedly, ten times or more. The gene calls are TRBV4-1 and TRBJ2-3; 7 nucleotides agree with TRBD2. This CDR3 spans 14 amino acids. V gave up 2 bases and J gave up 1 base; unmatched junction bases: 0. Germline CDR1 reads MGHRA; CDR2 reads YSYEKL. The CDR3 DNA follows: TGCGCCAGCAGCCAAACTAGCGGCACAGATACGCAGTATTTT. Protein: CASSQTSGTDTQYF.

The chain employs TRBV20-1 and TRBJ1-6, with 10 bases that match TRBD1. The CDR3 extends over 15 amino acids. V trimming: 2 bases; J trimming: 8 bases; junction bases outside the gene matches: 6. Germline values: CDR1 DFQATT, CDR2 SNEGSKA (reference sequence). CDR3 sequence (DNA): TGCAGTGCTAGAATAAGACAGGGGGCTGATTCACCCCTCCACTTT. It translates to CSARIRQGADSPLHF.

This clonotype was seen a handful of times. The J gene is TRBJ1-1, the V gene TRBV20-1; tentative D call: TRBD1 (5 bases). In germline, CDR1 is DFQATT, CDR2 SNEGSKA (reference sequence). This CDR3 has 14 amino acids. The V end lost 0 bases, the J end lost 3 bases, and 11 bases lay between the germline ends. The CDR3 loop is CSARDVGVDTEAFF. In DNA form, the CDR3 reads TGCAGTGCTAGAGATGTAGGGGTTGACACTGAAGCTTTCTTT.

This clonotype was observed a handful of times. This sequence joins TRBV12-3 or TRBV12-4 and TRBJ1-5; the match to TRBD1 covers 9 bases. This CDR3 comprises 16 residues. The ends lost 5 bases at V and 6 bases at J; junction bases unmatched: 11. CDR3 amino acids: CASSPARDRAFQPQHF. For the CDR3, the DNA is TGTGCCAGCAGTCCCGCCCGGGACAGGGCTTTTCAGCCCCAGCATTTT.

This clonotype was observed many times. V gene TRBV10-3 combines with J gene TRBJ2-4; weak D call: TRBD2 (6 bases). In germline, CDR1 is ENHRY, CDR2 SYGVKD. The CDR3 consists of 15 residues. Trimming removed 4 bases from V and 3 bases from J, with 13 bases in between. The CDR3 coding sequence is TGTGCCATCAGTGGTTCAGGAGGGGTCAAAAACATTCAGTACTTC. Translated: CAISGSGGVKNIQYF.

This clonotype was counted ten times or more. V and J are TRBV19 and TRBJ2-7, with 7 bases aligning to TRBD2. The ends lost 3 bases at V and 6 bases at J; junction bases unmatched: 5. The germline gives CDR1 LNHDA, CDR2 SQIVND (reference sequence). The CDR3 length is 13 residues. CDR3 residues: CASSIVREGEQYF. The DNA of the CDR3 is TGTGCCAGTAGTATCGTCAGGGAGGGCGAGCAGTACTTC. The variable domain in full, completed from reference TRBV19 and TRBJ2-7, reads DGGITQSPKYLFRKEGQNVTLSCEQNLNHDAMYWYRQDPGQGLRLIYYSQIVNDFQKGDIAEGYSVSREKKESFPLTVTSAQKNPTAFYLCASSIVREGEQYFGPGTRLTVT.

This clonotype was counted many times. One end of the junction is discordant with germline, which a read error may explain. V is TRBV7-7 and J is TRBJ2-5, with 9 bases aligning to TRBD2. Germline lookup yields CDR1 SSHAT and CDR2 FNYEAQ (reference sequence). The CDR3 runs 15 residues. Here the CDR3 reads CASSLALAGQETQYF. DNA for the CDR3: TGTGCTAGCAGCTTAGCCCTAGCGGGGCAAGAGACCCAGTACTTC.

V gene TRBV10-3 combines with J gene TRBJ1-5; D not resolved. The germline CDR1 and CDR2 sequences are ENHRY and SYGVKD. Between the trimmed V and J ends, which lost 10 bases and 5 bases, there was a span of 15 bases. CDR3 length: 13 amino acids. CDR3 bases: TGTGCCACCGGAACCTATGTAGATCAGCCCCAGCATTTT. Amino acid sequence: CATGTYVDQPQHF.